These T cell receptor beta chains were read from a single sample in a study of breast tumors, draining lymph nodes, adjacent tissues. TCRdb re-called the multiplex PCR reads through MiXCR, storing one row per CDR3 protein. The data contain 84,000 or so distinct CDR3 sequences, 25% to 35% of them singletons. Sequenced: axillary lymph node tissue. These TCRs come from a female donor with breast cancer. Some clones in this sample may be carry-over from other donors' samples. Both conserved end residues are part of each CDR3. The D gene is left open where the match is weak. Clone size, where shown, is once, few, many, or a class for clones that have expanded.

many	TRBJ2-7	TRBD2	TRBV6-5	CASSYSRLAGRTYEQYF	TGTGCCAGCAGTTACTCCAGACTAGCGGGAAGGACCTACGAGCAGTACTTC
once	TRBJ2-7	TRBD2	TRBV19	CASTRTSGSSYEQYF	TGTGCCAGTACCCGGACTAGCGGGAGCTCCTACGAGCAGTACTTC
many	TRBJ1-3	-	TRBV9	CASSVGGGRSSGNTIYF	TGTGCCAGCAGCGTAGGCGGGGGTCGGAGCTCTGGAAACACCATATATTTT
many	TRBJ2-3	-	TRBV7-3	CASSRTPPFWTDTQYF	TGTGCCAGCAGCCGCACGCCTCCTTTTTGGACAGATACGCAGTATTTT
many	TRBJ1-5	-	TRBV6-2/TRBV6-3	CASSYVNIGRPQHF	TGTGCCAGCAGTTACGTCAATATAGGTCGGCCCCAGCATTTT
-	TRBJ1-4	-	TRBV28	CASSSISDGATNEKLFF	TGTGCCAGCAGTTCCATCTCGGACGGTGCAACTAATGAAAAACTGTTTTTT
few	TRBJ1-1	-	TRBV11-2	CASSPIDSTEAFF	TGTGCCAGCAGCCCGATCGACAGCACTGAAGCTTTCTTT
many	TRBJ2-7	-	TRBV10-3	CAISEEGVREQYF	TGTGCCATCAGTGAGGAGGGGGTCCGCGAGCAGTACTTC
-	TRBJ1-2	TRBD1	TRBV5-1	CASSLGGQGTGYTF	TGCGCCAGCAGCTTGGGGGGACAGGGTACCGGCTACACCTTC
many	TRBJ2-7	-	TRBV7-2	CASSNQFVQYF	TGTGCCAGCAGCAACCAGTTCGTGCAGTACTTC
many	TRBJ2-1	-	TRBV4-1	CASSERGSGTRSNEQFF	TGCGCCAGCAGCGAAAGAGGATCCGGGACTCGCTCCAATGAGCAGTTCTTC
many	TRBJ1-3	TRBD1	TRBV9	CASSADTGVGNTIYF	TGTGCCAGCAGCGCGGATACAGGGGTCGGAAACACCATATATTTT
many	TRBJ2-1	TRBD2	TRBV7-8	CASSFSSGIGNEQFF	TGTGCCAGCAGCTTCAGTAGCGGGATAGGCAATGAGCAGTTCTTC
-	TRBJ1-2	-	TRBV5-1	CASGLASGASGDTF	TGTGCCAGCGGCTTGGCCTCGGGGGCAAGTGGCGACACCTTC
many	TRBJ1-5	-	TRBV9	CASSPPTQRPQHF	TGTGCCAGCAGCCCCCCCACGCAACGGCCCCAGCATTTT
-	TRBJ2-7	TRBD1	TRBV5-1	CASSGRTGGNHEQYF	TGCGCCAGCAGCGGTCGGACAGGGGGGAACCACGAGCAGTACTTC
many	TRBJ1-2	-	TRBV7-9	CASSLVGEDNYGYTF	TGTGCCAGCAGCTTAGTGGGGGAGGACAACTATGGCTACACCTTC
-	TRBJ1-1	-	TRBV30	CAWRAPPNTEAFF	TGTGCCTGGAGGGCGCCGCCGAACACTGAAGCTTTCTTT
-	TRBJ2-3	-	TRBV7-2	CASSFQAFLSTDTQYF	TGTGCCAGCAGCTTCCAAGCGTTTCTCAGCACAGATACGCAGTATTTT
many	TRBJ2-7	-	TRBV30	CAWSAGSIYEQYF	TGTGCCTGGAGTGCGGGATCCATCTACGAGCAGTACTTC
-	TRBJ2-3	TRBD1	TRBV20-1	CSARRGTGRTDTQCF	TGCAGTGCCCGCCGCGGGACAGGGCGCACAGATACGCAGTGTTTT
-	TRBJ2-1	-	TRBV7-2	CASSPLCASSVGQYNEQFF	-
many	TRBJ2-7	-	TRBV28	CASSQFLSLAEQYF	TGTGCCAGCAGTCAATTCCTGTCCCTAGCCGAGCAGTACTTC
many	TRBJ2-3	TRBD2	TRBV25-1	CASSESYIAGVADTQYF	TGTGCCAGCAGTGAATCCTACATAGCGGGAGTCGCAGATACGCAGTATTTT
many	TRBJ1-2	-	TRBV24-1	CATSDPSDSKPYGYTF	TGTGCCACCAGTGACCCCTCTGACAGTAAACCGTATGGCTACACCTTC
once	TRBJ1-1	-	TRBV12-3/TRBV12-4	CASSLMDTEAFF	TGTGCCAGCAGTTTGATGGACACTGAAGCTTTCTTT
many	TRBJ1-2	-	TRBV4-3	CASSQEWDYGYTF	TGCGCCAGCAGCCAAGAGTGGGACTATGGCTACACCTTC
-	TRBJ2-3	TRBD1	TRBV5-1	CASRTGQGRLDTQYF	TGCGCCAGCAGAACCGGACAGGGACGATTAGATACGCAGTATTTT
many	TRBJ2-7	-	TRBV20-1	CSADTKGGYEQYF	TGCAGTGCTGACACGAAAGGGGGCTACGAGCAGTACTTC
many	TRBJ2-7	-	TRBV10-1	CASSDPRTGSYEQYF	TGCGCCAGCAGTGACCCCCGGACGGGCTCCTACGAGCAGTACTTC
many	TRBJ2-7	-	TRBV4-3	CASSLRPDAAYEQYF	TGCGCCAGCAGCCTCAGACCGGACGCAGCCTACGAGCAGTACTTC
medium-sized	TRBJ1-3	-	TRBV10-3	CAISESGNTIYF	TGTGCCATCAGTGAGTCCGGAAACACCATATATTTT
many	TRBJ1-1	TRBD1	TRBV7-2	CASSPQGALTGEAFF	TGTGCCAGCAGCCCACAGGGGGCGCTGACTGGCGAAGCTTTCTTT
-	TRBJ2-3	-	TRBV2	CANSYQGSDTQYF	TGTGCCAACAGTTACCAGGGATCAGATACGCAGTATTTC
many	TRBJ2-7	TRBD1	TRBV11-3	CASSREGQGASYEQYF	TGTGCCAGCAGCCGCGAGGGACAGGGGGCCTCCTACGAGCAGTACTTC
-	TRBJ1-2	TRBD1	TRBV15	CATSITPDRVYGYTF	TGTGCCACCAGCATAACGCCTGACAGGGTCTATGGCTACACCTTC
-	TRBJ1-1	-	TRBV12-3/TRBV12-4	CASSPTHLNTEAFF	TGTGCCAGCAGTCCCACTCACTTGAACACTGAAGCTTTCTTT
-	TRBJ2-5	-	TRBV11-3	CASSLDRSETQYF	TGTGCCAGCAGCTTAGATCGTTCAGAGACCCAGTACTTC
many	TRBJ1-5	-	TRBV28	CASSLLQNQPQHF	TGTGCCAGCAGTTTGCTCCAGAATCAGCCCCAGCATTTT
many	TRBJ2-7	TRBD1	TRBV20-1	CSADTGGYEQYF	TGCAGTGCGGACACAGGGGGCTACGAGCAGTACTTC
-	TRBJ1-2	TRBD1	TRBV20-1	CSARVGQGSTYGYTF	TGCAGTGCTAGAGTGGGACAGGGGTCTACCTATGGCTACACCTTC
medium-sized	TRBJ1-2	TRBD1	TRBV4-3	CASSRGQGNYGYTF	TGCGCCAGCAGCCGTGGACAGGGCAACTATGGCTACACCTTC
many	TRBJ2-5	TRBD2	TRBV30	CAWSWGGETQYF	TGTGCCTGGAGTTGGGGGGGGGAGACCCAGTACTTC
many	TRBJ2-3	-	TRBV10-2	CASSDKRRGPDTQYF	TGCGCCAGCAGTGATAAGCGGAGAGGGCCAGATACGCAGTATTTT
many	TRBJ2-7	-	TRBV19	CASSPYGGISYEQYF	TGTGCCAGTAGCCCCTATGGCGGCATCTCCTACGAGCAGTACTTC
many	TRBJ2-7	-	TRBV7-2	CASSLARDVYEQYF	TGTGCCAGCAGCTTAGCCCGGGATGTCTACGAGCAGTACTTC
many	TRBJ2-1	TRBD2	TRBV20-1	CSAPLAGMFDEQFF	TGCAGTGCGCCCCTAGCGGGAATGTTTGATGAGCAGTTCTTC
once	TRBJ2-5	-	TRBV10-2	CASSTGSLVEETQYF	TGCGCCAGCAGTACCGGGAGCTTGGTGGAAGAGACCCAGTACTTC
few	TRBJ2-1	TRBD2	TRBV28	CASRDSGRPSYNEQFF	TGTGCCAGCAGGGATAGCGGGAGGCCCTCCTACAATGAGCAGTTCTTC
many	TRBJ1-3	-	TRBV7-2	CASSYNTGTGNTIYF	TGTGCCAGCAGCTACAACACAGGGACTGGAAACACCATATATTTT
many	TRBJ2-4	-	TRBV6-6	CASSSSAGALNIQYF	TGTGCCAGCAGTTCGAGCGCAGGGGCGTTGAACATTCAGTACTTC